Listed below are T cell receptor beta chains from one sample, sequenced in a study of blood T cell repertoires in COVID-19. TCRdb keeps only in-frame clones here, not all; method: immunoSEQ multiplex PCR. The table includes 200,000 or so clones, 80% to 90% detected once. Material: PBMCs or T cells enriched from blood (not recorded which). These receptors originate from a woman between 18 and 30 years old in a cohort exposed to, infected with or recovered from COVID-19 (not recorded which). Both conserved end residues are part of each CDR3. Fields, in order: clone size, D gene, V gene, J gene, CDR3 protein, CDR3 DNA. A D gene is named only where the DNA matches it firmly. A row's size may be missing; if present it is once, few, many or a size class.

.,TRBD1,TRBV7-9,TRBJ1-6,CASGPGQGPSPLHF,TGTGCCAGCGGTCCGGGACAGGGCCCTTCACCCCTCCACTTT
.,TRBD1,TRBV28,TRBJ1-2,CASLDRGRDYGYTF,TGTGCCAGCTTGGACAGGGGGCGGGACTATGGCTACACCTTC
.,.,TRBV2,TRBJ1-2,CASSGQGPWPTF,TGTGCCAGCAGTGGACAAGGCCCCTGGCCCACCTTC
.,TRBD2,TRBV10-3,TRBJ2-1,CAISESTSGVRSYNEQFF,TGTGCCATCAGTGAAAGTACTAGCGGGGTCCGCTCCTACAATGAGCAGTTCTTC
.,.,TRBV4-1,TRBJ2-1,CASSPSGHITNEQFF,TGCGCCAGCAGCCCAAGTGGCCACATAACCAATGAGCAGTTCTTC
.,TRBD2,TRBV5-4,TRBJ2-3,CASSSSGTRSVGDTQYF,TGTGCCAGCAGCAGCTCCGGGACTAGATCCGTAGGAGATACGCAGTATTTT
once,.,TRBV5-1,TRBJ2-1,CASSLTSADYNEQFF,TGCGCCAGCAGCTTGACCTCGGCGGATTACAATGAGCAGTTCTTC
.,.,TRBV9,TRBJ2-7,CASSVDGGVGGYEQYF,TGTGCCAGCAGCGTAGATGGCGGGGTTGGGGGCTACGAGCAGTACTTC
.,.,TRBV27,TRBJ2-3,CASSLGRATDTQYF,TGTGCCAGCAGTTTAGGCAGGGCAACAGATACGCAGTATTTT
once,TRBD1,TRBV18,TRBJ1-2,CASSQGQGNYGYTF,TGTGCCAGCTCCCAGGGACAGGGGAACTATGGCTACACCTTC
.,TRBD1,TRBV7-9,TRBJ1-1,CASTQMAGGAEAFF,TGTGCCAGCACCCAAATGGCAGGGGGCGCTGAAGCTTTCTTT
few,.,TRBV5-1,TRBJ2-1,CASSDRTAPNNEQFF,TGCGCCAGCAGCGACCGGACAGCTCCAAATAATGAGCAGTTCTTC
.,TRBD2,TRBV5-1,TRBJ2-2,CASSLLAGVGTGELFF,TGCGCCAGCAGCCTACTAGCGGGAGTAGGAACCGGGGAGCTGTTTTTT
.,TRBD2,TRBV24-1,TRBJ2-1,CATSDAGLAGAEQFF,TGTGCCACCAGTGATGCGGGACTAGCGGGTGCGGAGCAGTTCTTC
.,.,TRBV19,TRBJ2-1,CASSTSSGNEQFF,TGTGCCAGTAGTACCTCTAGTGGGAATGAGCAGTTCTTC
.,.,TRBV24-1,TRBJ1-2,CATSDHSGPDGYTF,TGTGCCACCAGTGATCATTCAGGGCCGGATGGCTACACCTTC
.,TRBD2,TRBV28,TRBJ2-2,CASSLWTSGNTGELFF,TGTGCCAGCAGTTTATGGACTAGCGGGAACACCGGGGAGCTGTTTTTT
.,.,TRBV7-2,TRBJ2-2,CASSLDSITGELFF,TGTGCCAGCAGCTTAGACAGTATCACCGGGGAGCTGTTTTTT
.,.,TRBV2,TRBJ2-1,CASNSLSSYNEQFF,TGTGCCAGCAACAGCTTGAGCTCCTACAATGAGCAGTTCTTC
.,TRBD1,TRBV10-3,TRBJ1-1,CAINQGQGDTEAFF,TGTGCCATCAACCAAGGACAGGGTGACACTGAAGCTTTCTTT
few,.,TRBV7-9,TRBJ1-2,CASSLSGGTGSYGYTF,TGTGCCAGCAGCTTAAGCGGGGGCACAGGGTCCTATGGCTACACCTTC
.,.,TRBV11-2,TRBJ1-3,CASSQDTGNTIYF,TGTGCCAGCAGCCAGGACACAGGAAACACCATATATTTT
.,TRBD1,TRBV3-1/TRBV3-2,TRBJ2-4,CASSQDPGQGNIQYF,TGTGCCAGCAGCCAAGATCCGGGACAGGGAAACATTCAGTACTTC
.,TRBD1,TRBV3-1/TRBV3-2,TRBJ1-5,CASSLGTGPEHF,TGTGCCAGCAGCCTAGGGACAGGGCCCGAGCATTTT
.,TRBD1,TRBV5-1,TRBJ1-1,CASRGTGNTEAFF,TGCGCCAGCAGGGGGACAGGTAACACTGAAGCTTTCTTT